This T cell receptor (beta chain) derives from a study of blood T cell repertoires in COVID-19. Study-wide background: Sources were T cells, B-cell-depleted T cells, or PBMCs; the material itself was cDNA or gDNA.

This clone turned up a few times. Assay: immunoSEQ multiplex PCR; the TCRdb copy retains only in-frame clones and omits some. The profile shows approximately 90,000 clones, roughly 82% of them singletons. The V gene's germline CDR1 is SGHVS and CDR2 FQNEAQ. Trimming took 1 base from V and 0 from J, leaving 7 bases between them. The CDR3 is made up of 15 amino acids. The specimen sequenced was peripheral blood. The V call is TRBV7-8, the J call TRBJ1-5; D is unclear. This receptor was taken from a man in his 60s with acute or convalescent COVID-19. CDR3 sequence reads: CASSLEHYSNQPQHF. The CDR3 nucleotides read TGTGCCAGCAGCTTAGAACACTATAGCAATCAGCCCCAGCATTTT.